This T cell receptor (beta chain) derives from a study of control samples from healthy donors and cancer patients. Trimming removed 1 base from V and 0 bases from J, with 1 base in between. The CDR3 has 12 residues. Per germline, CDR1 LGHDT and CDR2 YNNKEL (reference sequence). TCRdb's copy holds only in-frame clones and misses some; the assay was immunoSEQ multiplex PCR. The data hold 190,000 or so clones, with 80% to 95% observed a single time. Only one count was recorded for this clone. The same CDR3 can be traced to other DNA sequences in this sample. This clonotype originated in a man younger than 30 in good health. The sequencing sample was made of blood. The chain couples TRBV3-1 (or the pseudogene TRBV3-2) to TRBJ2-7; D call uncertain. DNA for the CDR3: TGTGCCAGCAGCCAAGTCTCCTACGAGCAGTACTTC. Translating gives CASSQVSYEQYF.